This entry features one T cell receptor beta chain sequence. The sample belongs to a study of blood T cell repertoires in COVID-19. Whole-study context: Sites across the United States, Italy and Spain contributed samples from acute and convalescent COVID-19. T cells, B-cell-depleted T cells, or PBMCs provided the cDNA or gDNA that served as material.

Source study methods: It was from reference gene primer amplification that nucleated cell counts were estimated. Profiled with immunoSEQ multiplex PCR; TCRdb holds only in-frame clones, not every one. V and J calls and clone size are given by that table; D and trimming were obtained from the DNA. The table lists under 35,000 clones, 80% of them singletons, with under 35% in the top ten. Sequenced sample: peripheral blood. This TCR was sampled from a man aged 80 or over with acute or convalescent COVID-19.

CDR3 sequence (DNA): TGTGCCAGCAGCGTAGTTGATAGTAGCGGCAATGAGCAGTTCTTC. Its protein product is CASSVVDSSGNEQFF. The rearrangement uses TRBV9 and TRBJ2-1; D is perhaps TRBD2 (6 bases). V dropped 0 bases and J dropped 6 bases, with 13 bases sitting between them. Germline assignment: CDR1 SGDLS and CDR2 YYNGEE. The CDR3 is 15 amino acids. The full variable domain, completed using reference TRBV9 and TRBJ2-1, is DSGVTQTPKHLITATGQRVTLRCSPRSGDLSVYWYQQSLDQGLQFLIQYYNGEERAKGNILERFSAQQFPDLHSELNLSSLELGDSALYFCASSVVDSSGNEQFFGPGTRLTVL.